Presented here are 17 T cell receptor beta chains from one specimen sequenced in a study of Graves' ophthalmopathy and Graves' hyperthyroidism. Amplification of the TCR beta CDR3 regions used RNA transcripts (as template). Amplification began with first-round RT-PCR using HTBI primers, then second-round multiplex PCR was performed. MiXCR, applied by TCRdb to the multiplex PCR reads, yields one record per CDR3 protein. Here the sample spans 200,000 to 300,000 distinct CDR3 sequences, about 47% being singletons. Material: peripheral blood. All receptors come from an adult man with Graves' ophthalmopathy.

Worth noting for this clonotype: The junction and the germline gene differ at one end; a read error may be behind it. The rearrangement uses TRBV7-9 and TRBJ2-7; D possibly corresponds to TRBD2 (6 bases). Germline CDR1 SEHNR, CDR2 FQNEAQ (reference sequence). This CDR3 spans 11 amino acids. CDR3: CASGDSNEQYF. CDR3 nucleotide sequence: TGTGCCAGCGGGGACTCCAACGAGCAGTACTTC.

This clonotype has ten or more counts. V and J are TRBV10-3 and TRBJ1-2, with TRBD1 matching over 7 bases. The CDR3 spans 14 residues. The junction had 3 bases not matched to a gene; V was cut back by 2 bases and J by 3 bases. The germline gives CDR1 ENHRY, CDR2 SYGVKD. CDR3 in amino acids: CAISEADRYYGYTF. The DNA for the CDR3 is TGTGCCATCAGTGAGGCGGACAGGTACTATGGCTACACCTTC.

J is TRBJ1-1 and V is TRBV29-1, with D possibly matching TRBD1 (6 bases). This CDR3 has 13 residues. Germline V gene data show CDR1 as SQVTM and CDR2 as ANQGSEA. V was cut by 7 bases and J by 1 base, with 13 bases left in between. The CDR3 DNA reads as TGCAGCGGGTACACAGGGCCGAACACTGAAGCTTTCTTT. Protein sequence: CSGYTGPNTEAFF.

As to this clonotype: The junction departs from germline at one end; a sequencing error may be responsible. J is TRBJ1-5 and V is TRBV19; 8 bases map to TRBD1. The germline gives CDR1 LNHDA, CDR2 SQIVND (reference sequence). The CDR3 is 15 amino acids. The chain's CDR3 is CASSTRTGSNQPKHF. CDR3 sequence (DNA): TGTGCCAGTAGTACAAGGACAGGGAGCAATCAGCCCAAGCATTTT.

This clonotype was detected a few times. The chain links TRBV10-3 to TRBJ1-2, with D possibly being TRBD1 (6 bases). There are 13 residues in the CDR3. The V and J ends lost 5 bases and 6 bases respectively, with 13 bases between them. Per germline, CDR1 ENHRY and CDR2 SYGVKD. CDR3 loop: CAISTGPEDGYTF. The DNA of the CDR3 is TGTGCCATCAGTACAGGGCCCGAGGATGGCTACACCTTC.

This chain connects TRBV7-3 to TRBJ1-1; D gene unclear. V was trimmed by 4 bases and J by 4 bases, leaving 13 bases between them. Germline V gene lookup returns CDR1 SGHTA and CDR2 FQGTGA. CDR3 length equals 14 residues. CDR3: CASSSTAGSTEAFF. CDR3 bases: TGTGCCAGCAGCTCCACCGCGGGAAGCACTGAAGCTTTCTTT.

The chain employs TRBV29-1 and TRBJ2-7; no firm D call. Trimming shortened V by 5 bases and J by 0 bases, and 8 bases separated the two germline ends. This CDR3 region has 12 residues. Germline V gene data show CDR1 as SQVTM and CDR2 as ANQGSEA. CDR3 protein: CSVLGISYEQYF. DNA of the CDR3: TGCAGCGTTCTTGGGATCTCCTACGAGCAGTACTTC.

This clonotype showed up just a few times. J is TRBJ2-7 and V is TRBV6-6; TRBD2 matches at 11 bases. The CDR3 runs to 15 residues. In germline, CDR1 is MNHNY, CDR2 SVGAGI (reference sequence). Trimming at V came to 2 bases and at J to 1 base, leaving 1 base not matched to a gene. CDR3 sequence (DNA): TGTGCCAGCAGTTACCGGACTAGCGGGTCCTACGAGCAGTACTTC. It yields the protein CASSYRTSGSYEQYF.

This clonotype showed up just a few times. V and J are TRBV7-2 and TRBJ2-5, with 10 bases matching TRBD1. The CDR3 is 15 amino acids. The germline CDR1 and CDR2 sequences are SGHTA and FQGNSA. The V gene end was trimmed by 1 base and the J gene end by 4 bases; junction bases not matched to a gene: 3. In DNA, the CDR3 is TGTGCCAGCAGCTTAGGACAGGGGGCGGGAGAGACCCAGTACTTC. It is translated as CASSLGQGAGETQYF. Based on the CDR3 plus reference TRBV7-2 and TRBJ2-5, the full variable domain is GAGVSQSPSNKVTEKGKDVELRCDPISGHTALYWYRQSLGQGLEFLIYFQGNSAPDKSGLPSDRFSAERTGGSVSTLTIQRTQQEDSAVYLCASSLGQGAGETQYFGPGTRLLVL.

V and J are TRBV6-4 and TRBJ2-2, with TRBD1 matching 8 bases. This CDR3 has 15 residues. V trimming: 6 bases; J trimming: 5 bases; junction bases outside the gene matches: 8. From germline, CDR1 is MRHNA and CDR2 SNTAGT. CDR3 region: CASSAVGQGTGELFF. The CDR3 bases are TGTGCCAGCAGCGCAGTTGGACAGGGAACCGGGGAGCTGTTTTTT.

CDR3 nucleotide sequence: TGTGCCAGCAGCTACCAAGAGGGTTCGGGCTATGGCTACACCTTC. Translated, it gives CASSYQEGSGYGYTF. V is TRBV7-2 and J is TRBJ1-2; D is unclear. This CDR3 region has 15 residues. The V and J ends lost 4 bases and 4 bases respectively, with 16 bases between them. Looked up from germline, CDR1 is SGHTA and CDR2 is FQGNSA.

V and J are TRBV2 and TRBJ1-5; tentatively, D is TRBD1 (6 bases). CDR1 is SNHLY and CDR2 is FYNNEI in the germline V gene. V dropped 6 bases and J dropped 1 base, with 13 bases sitting between them. The CDR3 has 15 residues. DNA for the CDR3: TGTGCCAGCAGAGCCACAGGGATAAGCAATCAGCCCCAGCATTTT. Translated: CASRATGISNQPQHF. Full variable domain (outside the CDR3, taken from reference TRBV2 and TRBJ1-5): EPEVTQTPSHQVTQMGQEVILRCVPISNHLYFYWYRQILGQKVEFLVSFYNNEISEKSEIFDDQFSVERPDGSNFTLKIRSTKLEDSAMYFCASRATGISNQPQHFGDGTRLSIL.

This clonotype was picked up one time. The V gene is TRBV19, the J gene TRBJ2-5; 7 nucleotides agree with TRBD1. After removal of 9 bases from V and 1 base from J, the junction contained 8 bases not matched to a gene. CDR1 is LNHDA and CDR2 is SQIVND in the germline V gene (reference sequence). The CDR3 totals 14 residues. The CDR3 sequence is CASSYRDSQETQYF. CDR3 coding DNA: TGTGCCAGCAGTTACCGGGACAGCCAAGAGACCCAGTACTTC.

V is TRBV20-1 and J is TRBJ1-1; D is uncertain. The CDR3 length is 13 residues. The germline V and J ends were trimmed by 0 bases and 4 bases, with 9 bases remaining between them. The germline V gene encodes CDR1 DFQATT and CDR2 SNEGSKA (reference sequence). CDR3 nucleotides: TGCAGTGCTAGAGATAGGGAATCCACTGAAGCTTTCTTT. Translating it yields CSARDRESTEAFF.

V gene TRBV9 combines with J gene TRBJ2-2; 7 nucleotides agree with TRBD2. The CDR3 contains 15 residues. Germline V lookup: CDR1 SGDLS, CDR2 YYNGEE. The junction had 0 bases not matched to a gene; V was cut back by 1 base and J by 0 bases. In DNA, the CDR3 is TGTGCCAGCAGCGTAAGCGGGACGAACACCGGGGAGCTGTTTTTT. Protein product: CASSVSGTNTGELFF.

The V and J genes are TRBV20-1 and TRBJ2-7; D is unresolved. The CDR3 covers 13 residues. Looked up from germline, CDR1 is DFQATT and CDR2 is SNEGSKA (reference sequence). The V end lost 1 base, the J end lost 4 bases, and 11 bases lay between the germline ends. The CDR3 region is CSARVISLYEQYF. CDR3 DNA: TGCAGTGCTAGAGTCATTTCGTTGTACGAGCAGTACTTC.

The chain couples TRBV10-2 to TRBJ2-6, with 7 bases lining up with TRBD1. The V gene's germline CDR1 is WSHSY and CDR2 SAAADI. J lost 2 bases, V lost 6 bases, and 4 bases had no gene match. The length of the CDR3 is 15 residues. CDR3 sequence reads: CASRTTGAGANVLTF. Here the CDR3 DNA reads TGCGCCAGCAGGACCACAGGGGCTGGGGCCAACGTCCTGACTTTC.